This T cell receptor (beta chain) was sequenced in a study of vaccination and CD4 T cells after COVID-19. The treatment denotes: approximately 10-day PBMC culture with coronavirus spike peptide pools or control peptides (ViraFEST assay). The table lists this clonotype with a few counts. What it binds is unknown. The Oncomine TCR Beta short-read assay generated sequence data from the DNA of cultured CD4+ T cells. One entry per CDR3 protein results from TCRdb running MiXCR on the PCR reads. The table includes roughly 13,000 distinct CDR3 sequences, approximately 30% detected once. CDR1 and CDR2 from the germline V gene are DFQATT and SNEGSKA (reference sequence). Between the trimmed V and J ends, which lost 4 bases and 10 bases, there was a span of 16 bases. This CDR3 is built from 13 residues.

The clonotype comes from a human donor who had recovered from COVID-19. Here the sequenced sample was CD4+ T cells from blood, cultured in vitro, taken after SARS-CoV-2 vaccination. The chain carries TRBV20-1 and TRBJ1-4, with a possible D match to TRBD1 (5 bases). CDR3 coding DNA: TGCAGTGCTATTCCGGGACCCAAGGGAAAACTGTTTTTT. Translation: CSAIPGPKGKLFF.